This T cell receptor beta chain was sequenced during a study of T-cell reconstitution after alpha-beta-depleted transplantation in children. Unique molecular identifiers featured in how the TCRbeta library was prepared. Each CDR3 protein gets one entry after TCRdb re-called the PCR reads with MiXCR. The sample yields 190,000 or so distinct CDR3 sequences, roughly 7.5% seen once. V lost 2 bases, J lost 3 bases, and 1 base stayed unmatched. The CDR3 is 13 residues long. Germline V CDR1 and CDR2: ENHRY, SYGVKD. Comment on this clonotype: A clone one base away is much larger, so this may be a read error.

The TCR sequence derives from a human donor who donated a stem cell graft to a child with Wiskott-Aldrich syndrome. The chain recombines TRBV10-3 with TRBJ2-7; 7 bases map to TRBD1. The sample here was PBMCs from the stem cell graft donor, taken from the stem cell graft. CDR3 nucleotides: TGTGCCATCAGTGAGGGGACAGTCTACGAGCAGTACTTC. Amino acids: CAISEGTVYEQYF.